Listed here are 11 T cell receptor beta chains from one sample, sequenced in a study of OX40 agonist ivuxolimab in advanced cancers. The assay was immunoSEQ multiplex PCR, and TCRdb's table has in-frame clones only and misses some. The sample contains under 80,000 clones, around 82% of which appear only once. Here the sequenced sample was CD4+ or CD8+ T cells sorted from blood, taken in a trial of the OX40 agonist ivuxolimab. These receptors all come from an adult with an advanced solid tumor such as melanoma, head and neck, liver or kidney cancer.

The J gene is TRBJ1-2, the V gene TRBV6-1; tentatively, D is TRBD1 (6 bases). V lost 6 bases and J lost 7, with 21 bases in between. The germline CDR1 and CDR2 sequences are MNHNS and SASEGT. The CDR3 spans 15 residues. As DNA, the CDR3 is TGTGCCAGCAGATCTACCGGGACACAGGCAAGTGGCTACACCTTC. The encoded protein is CASRSTGTQASGYTF.

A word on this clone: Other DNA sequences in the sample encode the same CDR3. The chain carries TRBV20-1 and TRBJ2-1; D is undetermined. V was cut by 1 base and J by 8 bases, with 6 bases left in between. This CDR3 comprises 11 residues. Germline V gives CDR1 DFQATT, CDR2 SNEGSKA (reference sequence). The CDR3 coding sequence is TGCAGTGCTAGAGTTTGGGATGAGCAGTTCTTC. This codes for CSARVWDEQFF.

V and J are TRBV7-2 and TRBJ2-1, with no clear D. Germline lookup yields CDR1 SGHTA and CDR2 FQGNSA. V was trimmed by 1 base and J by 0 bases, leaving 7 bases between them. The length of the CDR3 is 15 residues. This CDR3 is CASSLDVSSYNEQFF. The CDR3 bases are TGTGCCAGCAGCTTAGACGTCTCCTCCTACAATGAGCAGTTCTTC.

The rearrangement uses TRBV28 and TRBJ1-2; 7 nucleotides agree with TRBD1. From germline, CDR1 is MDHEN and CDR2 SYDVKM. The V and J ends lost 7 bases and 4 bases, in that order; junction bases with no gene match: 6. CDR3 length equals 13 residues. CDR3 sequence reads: CASNPQGPYGYTF. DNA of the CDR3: TGTGCCAGCAATCCACAGGGGCCCTATGGCTACACCTTC.

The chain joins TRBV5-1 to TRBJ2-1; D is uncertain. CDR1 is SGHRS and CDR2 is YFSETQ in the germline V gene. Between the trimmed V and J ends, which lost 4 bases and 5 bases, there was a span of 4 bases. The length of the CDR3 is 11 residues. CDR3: CASSINNEQFF. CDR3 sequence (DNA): TGCGCCAGCAGCATTAACAATGAGCAGTTCTTC.

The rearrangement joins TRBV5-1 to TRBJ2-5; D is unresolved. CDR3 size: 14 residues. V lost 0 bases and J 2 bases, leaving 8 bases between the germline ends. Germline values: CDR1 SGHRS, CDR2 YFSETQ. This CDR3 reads CASSLEGMQETQYF. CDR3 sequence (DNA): TGCGCCAGCAGCTTGGAAGGGATGCAAGAGACCCAGTACTTC.

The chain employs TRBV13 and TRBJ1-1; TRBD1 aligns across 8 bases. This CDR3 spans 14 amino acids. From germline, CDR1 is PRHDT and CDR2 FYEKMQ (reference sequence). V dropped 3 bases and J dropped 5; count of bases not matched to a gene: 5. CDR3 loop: CASSFLRGQTEAFF. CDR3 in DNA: TGTGCCAGCAGCTTCCTCAGGGGGCAGACTGAAGCTTTCTTT.

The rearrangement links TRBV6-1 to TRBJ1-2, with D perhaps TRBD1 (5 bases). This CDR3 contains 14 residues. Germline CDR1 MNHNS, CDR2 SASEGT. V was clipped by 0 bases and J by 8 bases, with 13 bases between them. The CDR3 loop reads CASSEAWQGGGYTF. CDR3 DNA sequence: TGTGCCAGCAGTGAAGCTTGGCAGGGAGGAGGCTACACCTTC.

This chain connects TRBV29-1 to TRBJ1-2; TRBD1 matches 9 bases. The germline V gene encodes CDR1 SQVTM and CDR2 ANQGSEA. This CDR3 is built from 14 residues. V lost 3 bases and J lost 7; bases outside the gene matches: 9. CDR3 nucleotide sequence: TGCAGCGTTGATGGGACAGGGTCAGATGGTGGCTACACCTTC. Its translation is CSVDGTGSDGGYTF.

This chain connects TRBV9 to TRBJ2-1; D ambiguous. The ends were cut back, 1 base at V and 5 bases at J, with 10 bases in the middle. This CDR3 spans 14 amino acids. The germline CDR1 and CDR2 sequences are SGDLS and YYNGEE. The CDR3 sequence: CASSVLGADNEQFF. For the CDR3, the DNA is TGTGCCAGCAGCGTATTAGGTGCTGACAATGAGCAGTTCTTC.

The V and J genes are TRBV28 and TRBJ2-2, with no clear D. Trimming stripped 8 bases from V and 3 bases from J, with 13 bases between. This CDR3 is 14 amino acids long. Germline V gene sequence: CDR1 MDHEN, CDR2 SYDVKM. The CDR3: CASLPRTYTGELFF. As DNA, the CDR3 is TGTGCCAGCTTACCTCGGACCTACACCGGGGAGCTGTTTTTT.